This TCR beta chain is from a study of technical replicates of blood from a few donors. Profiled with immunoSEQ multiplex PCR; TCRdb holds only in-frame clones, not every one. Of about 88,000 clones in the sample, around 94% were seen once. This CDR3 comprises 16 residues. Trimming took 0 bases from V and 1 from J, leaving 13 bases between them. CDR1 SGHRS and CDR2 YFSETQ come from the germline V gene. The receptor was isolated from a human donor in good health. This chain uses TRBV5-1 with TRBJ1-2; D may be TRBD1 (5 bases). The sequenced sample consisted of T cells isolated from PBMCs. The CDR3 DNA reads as TGCGCCAGCAGCTTGGTGCCAGGGCTCCTTAACTATGGCTACACCTTC. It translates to CASSLVPGLLNYGYTF.